The next 23 T cell receptor beta chains were all read from a single sample in a study of T cell repertoires in cytomegalovirus infection. No antigen is known for these receptors. TCRdb called the reads again in MiXCR, with one record for every CDR3 protein. This sample has about 74,000 distinct CDR3 sequences, with about 26% found just once. The sequenced sample was CD8+ T cells from cultured PBMCs, obtained from culture after CMV antigen stimulation. The source of these receptors is a human donor in good health (CMV status not recorded). Some clones in this sample may be carry-over from other donors' samples.

This clonotype came up a few times. This chain joins TRBV12-3 or TRBV12-4 and TRBJ2-7, with D possibly being TRBD2 (5 bases). The V gene lost 6 bases and the J gene lost 3 bases, with 9 bases spanning the gap. CDR3 length equals 12 residues. The CDR3 DNA sequence: TGTGCCAGCAGCTCGGGGAACTACGAGCAGTACTTC. It encodes CASSSGNYEQYF.

The chain carries TRBV7-9 and TRBJ1-2; 9 bases line up with TRBD1. The CDR3 has 14 residues. Germline CDR1 SEHNR, CDR2 FQNEAQ (reference sequence). J lost 5 bases, V lost 5 bases, and 6 bases had no gene match. Here the CDR3 reads CASSPTGGRYGYTF. CDR3 sequence (DNA): TGTGCCAGCAGCCCTACAGGGGGCCGGTATGGCTACACCTTC.

This clonotype was detected only a few times. This chain joins TRBV19 and TRBJ2-2, with 11 bases fitting TRBD1. The CDR3 length is 15 residues. J lost 4 bases, V lost 5 bases, and 3 bases had no gene match. Germline CDR1 reads LNHDA; CDR2 reads SQIVND (reference sequence). CDR3 DNA sequence: TGTGCCAGTAGTCAGGACAGGGGGCTCACCGGGGAGCTGTTTTTT. Translated, it gives CASSQDRGLTGELFF.

This clonotype was counted a few times. This chain uses TRBV7-9 with TRBJ2-7; the D is unclear. Trimming stripped 5 bases from V and 4 bases from J, with 9 bases between. The CDR3 covers 12 residues. Germline loops: CDR1 SEHNR, CDR2 FQNEAQ (reference sequence). CDR3 coding DNA: TGTGCCAGCAGCACCCGACAATACGAGCAGTACTTC. It encodes CASSTRQYEQYF.

This clonotype was seen a handful of times. The V and J genes are TRBV19 and TRBJ1-1, with a possible D match to TRBD1 (6 bases). V lost 5 bases and J lost 9, with 19 bases in between. The CDR3 is made up of 14 amino acids. Per the germline V gene, CDR1 is LNHDA and CDR2 is SQIVND (reference sequence). This chain's CDR3 is CASSADYRDGQAFF. In DNA, the CDR3 is TGTGCCAGTAGTGCAGACTACAGGGATGGGCAAGCTTTCTTT.

The chain employs TRBV20-1 and TRBJ1-5; 7 nucleotides line up with TRBD1. Germline V gives CDR1 DFQATT, CDR2 SNEGSKA (reference sequence). This CDR3 comprises 16 residues. The V gene end was trimmed by 0 bases and the J gene end by 7 bases; junction bases not matched to a gene: 12. The CDR3 DNA follows: TGCAGTGCTAGAGATAGTAAACAGGGGATTATGCAGCCCCAGCATTTT. Encoded protein: CSARDSKQGIMQPQHF.

The table lists this clonotype with a few counts. The chain links TRBV20-1 to TRBJ1-2; D gene uncertain. Germline values: CDR1 DFQATT, CDR2 SNEGSKA (reference sequence). The V end was cut by 5 bases, the J end by 8 bases, with 9 bases between. The CDR3 runs to 10 residues. DNA of the CDR3: TGCAGTGCTCCTTTTTGGGGCTACACCTTC. This gives the protein CSAPFWGYTF.

This clonotype was counted ten times or more. The chain carries TRBV20-1 and TRBJ1-5; 8 bases are a match to TRBD1. Per germline, CDR1 DFQATT and CDR2 SNEGSKA (reference sequence). Trimming cost V 3 bases and J 1 base; bases outside gene matches: 5. This CDR3 is built from 15 residues. This CDR3 is CSARDRDASNQPQHF. CDR3 DNA sequence: TGCAGTGCTAGGGACAGGGACGCGAGCAATCAGCCCCAGCATTTT.

The chain has TRBV11-3 and TRBJ2-2; no definite D call. The length of the CDR3 is 12 residues. Trimming left V 2 bases short and J 6 bases short, with 4 bases between. Germline V gene data show CDR1 as SGHNT and CDR2 as YENEEA. CDR3 loop: CASSLIPGELFF. CDR3 sequence (DNA): TGTGCCAGCAGCTTAATCCCCGGGGAGCTGTTTTTT.

This clonotype was seen at least ten times. The chain joins TRBV18 to TRBJ2-7; no clear D gene. Germline-derived CDR1 and CDR2 are KGHSH and LQKENI. The CDR3 contains 14 residues. Trimming stripped 1 base from V and 1 base from J, with 8 bases between. The DNA for the CDR3 is TGTGCCAGCTCACCACTCGACGGTTCCTACGAGCAGTACTTC. As protein: CASSPLDGSYEQYF.

This clonotype was recorded many times. V and J are TRBV7-8 and TRBJ1-2; D perhaps matches TRBD1 (6 bases). Germline V gene lookup returns CDR1 SGHVS and CDR2 FQNEAQ. The V and J ends lost 2 bases and 6 bases respectively, with 13 bases between them. CDR3 size: 14 residues. The CDR3 sequence is CASSLYDRSDGYTF. CDR3 DNA sequence: TGTGCCAGCAGCTTATATGACAGGTCAGATGGCTACACCTTC.

Many counts were recorded for this clonotype. In nucleotides, the CDR3 is TGTGCCAGCAGTTCCTCAAGACAGGGGAGAACGCATCGCGAGCAGTACTTC. Translating it yields CASSSSRQGRTHREQYF. The V call is TRBV6-2 or TRBV6-3, the J call TRBJ2-7; 8 bases agree with TRBD1. Looked up from germline, CDR1 is MNHEY and CDR2 is SVGEGT. This CDR3 spans 17 amino acids. Trimming at V came to 4 bases and at J to 6 bases, leaving 17 bases not matched to a gene.

This clonotype was counted ten times or more. The chain links TRBV5-1 to TRBJ1-1; tentative D call: TRBD1 (5 bases). The CDR3 extends over 13 amino acids. Trimming cost V 0 bases and J 7 bases, with 10 bases left between them. Germline V lookup: CDR1 SGHRS, CDR2 YFSETQ. CDR3 in DNA: TGCGCCAGCAGCTTGGATGACACAGGTGAAGCTTTCTTT. It is translated as CASSLDDTGEAFF.

CDR3 nucleotides: TGTGCCACCAGTACGAACACTGAAGCTTTCTTT. Encoded protein: CATSTNTEAFF. This chain connects TRBV24-1 to TRBJ1-1, with no clear D. Germline V gene data show CDR1 as KGHDR and CDR2 as SFDVKD. Trimming took 6 bases from V and 1 from J, leaving 2 bases between them. CDR3 length: 11 amino acids.

The chain is built from TRBV28 and TRBJ2-7; 12 positions match TRBD2. V was pared by 4 bases and J by 3 bases, with 1 base of the junction left unmatched. The CDR3 sequence is 14 residues long. The germline V gene encodes CDR1 MDHEN and CDR2 SYDVKM. The CDR3 here is CASSWTSGVYEQYF. The CDR3 region has the DNA TGTGCCAGCAGTTGGACTAGCGGGGTCTACGAGCAGTACTTC.

In its sample, this clonotype was seen once. The V call is TRBV27, the J call TRBJ1-2; D gene ambiguous. V lost 5 bases and J 0 bases, leaving 10 bases between the germline ends. Per germline, CDR1 MNHEY and CDR2 SMNVEV (reference sequence). This CDR3 has 14 amino acids. The CDR3: CASSIDRANYGYTF. DNA for the CDR3: TGTGCCAGCAGTATCGACCGGGCTAACTATGGCTACACCTTC.

This clonotype showed up just a few times. The chain uses TRBV7-2 and TRBJ2-7, with a tentative D call TRBD1 (6 bases). Germline-derived CDR1 and CDR2 are SGHTA and FQGNSA. The germline V and J ends were trimmed by 3 bases and 1 base, with 13 bases remaining between them. The CDR3 spans 15 residues. As DNA, the CDR3 is TGTGCCAGCAGCTTGGACAGTACGTTTTCCTACGAGCAGTACTTC. Translating it yields CASSLDSTFSYEQYF. Supplemented by reference TRBV7-2 and TRBJ2-7, the full variable domain reads GAGVSQSPSNKVTEKGKDVELRCDPISGHTALYWYRQSLGQGLEFLIYFQGNSAPDKSGLPSDRFSAERTGGSVSTLTIQRTQQEDSAVYLCASSLDSTFSYEQYFGPGTRLTVT.

Here the CDR3 DNA reads TGCAGCGTTGAAGAGATAGGGATTCGGGGGGAGCTGTTTTTT. Translation: CSVEEIGIRGELFF. V usage is TRBV29-1 and J usage is TRBJ2-2; D gene uncertain. The CDR3 is 14 residues long. Trimming removed 0 bases at V and 8 bases at J, with 13 bases between. Germline V gives CDR1 SQVTM, CDR2 ANQGSEA.

The rearrangement links TRBV12-3 or TRBV12-4 to TRBJ1-2, with D possibly being TRBD1 (5 bases). V shed 1 base and J shed 5 bases, with 8 bases lying between them. This CDR3 region has 13 residues. The DNA for the CDR3 is TGTGCCAGCAGTTTAGGGACACCTTATGGCTACACCTTC. It specifies CASSLGTPYGYTF.

In this sample, this clonotype turned up a few times. The rearrangement uses TRBV7-9 and TRBJ2-7, with D possibly being TRBD2 (6 bases). CDR1 SEHNR and CDR2 FQNEAQ come from the germline V gene (reference sequence). Trimming removed 5 bases at V and 2 bases at J, with 7 bases between. This CDR3 has 12 amino acids. CDR3 protein: CASSAGTYEQYF. DNA for the CDR3: TGTGCCAGCAGCGCGGGGACCTACGAGCAGTACTTC.

This clonotype was seen only a few times. The chain uses TRBV7-9 and TRBJ2-2; D gene unclear. CDR1 SEHNR and CDR2 FQNEAQ come from the germline V gene (reference sequence). This CDR3 is built from 14 residues. V was pared by 5 bases and J by 0 bases, with 7 bases between. The CDR3 bases are TGTGCCAGCAGCCCCGACACGAACACCGGGGAGCTGTTTTTT. Translation: CASSPDTNTGELFF. The full variable domain, completed using reference TRBV7-9 and TRBJ2-2, is DTGVSQNPRHKITKRGQNVTFRCDPISEHNRLYWYRQTLGQGPEFLTYFQNEAQLEKSRLLSDRFSAERPKGSFSTLEIQRTEQGDSAMYLCASSPDTNTGELFFGEGSRLTVL.

This clonotype was seen only once. At one end the junction does not follow the germline gene, possibly because of a read error. The chain links TRBV7-9 to TRBJ2-7; D is perhaps TRBD1 (6 bases). This CDR3 spans 17 amino acids. Germline V gives CDR1 SEHNR, CDR2 FQNEAQ (reference sequence). CDR3 nucleotides: TGTGTCAGCAGCCCCACCGGCTCAGGGGTCGACTCCTACGAGCAGTACTTC. It specifies CVSSPTGSGVDSYEQYF.

The CDR3 DNA reads TGTGCCAGCAGCTTAGAGGTGACAGGGCAGTCGTTACAGAACACCGGGGAGCTGTTTTTT. Translated, it gives CASSLEVTGQSLQNTGELFF. The genes are TRBV7-6 and TRBJ2-2; 7 nucleotides match TRBD1. Per germline, CDR1 SGHVS and CDR2 FNYEAQ. With 1 base clipped from V and 1 base from J, the junction kept 15 bases outside the gene matches. This CDR3 spans 20 amino acids.